This TCR beta chain was documented in a study of cytomegalovirus exposure and HLA in healthy donors. TCRdb keeps only in-frame clones here, not all; method: immunoSEQ multiplex PCR. The sample has about 220,000 clones, roughly 88% seen once; the top ten hold over 13%. The TCR comes from a woman aged 25 to 39 in good health and CMV-seropositive. Material for sequencing was PBMCs.

The CDR3 DNA follows: TGTGCCAGCAGTTTGGGTCGGAGTGGGGGCACAGATACGCAGTATTTT. It encodes CASSLGRSGGTDTQYF. The chain recombines TRBV27 with TRBJ2-3; D gene unclear. Looked up from germline, CDR1 is MNHEY and CDR2 is SMNVEV (reference sequence). Trimming removed 3 bases from V and 1 base from J, with 14 bases in between. The CDR3 has 16 residues.